These 17 T cell receptor beta chains were sequenced from one sample in a study of T cell clonality in common variable immunodeficiency. Antigens for these TCRs are unknown. Study-wide results and caveats: Reportedly, TCR beta sequences from common variable immunodeficiency showed fewer deletions and N-nucleotide insertions.

Profiling relied on immunoSEQ multiplex PCR, and the TCRdb table lists in-frame clones only, not all of them. The specimen gives approximately 30,000 clones without singletons; the ten biggest hold 4%. Input material: peripheral blood mononuclear cells. All receptors come from a human donor with common variable immunodeficiency.

This clone was seen ten or more times. Coverage ceases 3 residues before the CDR3 finishes, and the germline J gene fills in the end. V is TRBV5-6 and J is TRBJ2-5; TRBD1 agrees at 8 bases. V lost 4 bases, J lost 2 bases, and 7 bases stayed unmatched. Germline CDR1 SGHDT, CDR2 YYEEEE. CDR3 length equals 15 residues. Incomplete CDR3 DNA: TGTGCCAGCAGCCCCCTAGACAGGGGACAAGAGACC. This codes for CASSPLDRGQET. The full CDR3 is CASSPLDRGQETQYF. Supplemented by reference TRBV5-6 and TRBJ2-5, the full variable domain reads DAGVTQSPTHLIKTRGQQVTLRCSPKSGHDTVSWYQQALGQGPQFIFQYYEEEERQRGNFPDRFSGHQFPNYSSELNVNALLLGDSALYLCASSPLDRGQETQYFGPGTRLLVL.

To note about this clone: Read sequence stops 3 residues before the CDR3 end, and the germline J gene provides the missing end. The V gene is TRBV2, the J gene TRBJ1-1; tentatively, D is TRBD1 (6 bases). The V gene lost 8 bases and the J gene lost 2 bases, with 21 bases spanning the gap. From germline, CDR1 is SNHLY and CDR2 FYNNEI. CDR3 length equals 16 residues. The CDR3 region is CASHGRTGRGNTEAFF. Partial CDR3 DNA: TGTGCCAGCCACGGTAGGACGGGCAGGGGAAACACTGAA.

This clone is medium-sized. Read coverage stops 3 residues before the CDR3 terminus; the germline J gene supplies the remainder. This chain links TRBV7-9 with TRBJ2-6; weak D call: TRBD1 (5 bases). Per the germline V gene, CDR1 is SEHNR and CDR2 is FQNEAQ (reference sequence). V lost 1 base to trimming and J lost 4 bases, with 8 bases between them. The length of the CDR3 is 15 residues. CDR3 DNA (partial): TGTGCCAGCAGCTTAGTAGGGGCCGGGGCCAACGTC. Translated: CASSLVGAGANV. The whole CDR3 protein is CASSLVGAGANVLTF. Complete variable domain (other parts from reference TRBV7-9 and TRBJ2-6): DTGVSQNPRHKITKRGQNVTFRCDPISEHNRLYWYRQTLGQGPEFLTYFQNEAQLEKSRLLSDRFSAERPKGSFSTLEIQRTEQGDSAMYLCASSLVGAGANVLTFGAGSRLTVL.

This clone has more than one count but fewer than ten. The CDR3 bases that were read are TGTGCCAGTACCCTTGTGGCTAGCGGGGGGTACGAG. This gives the protein CASTLVASGGYE. Given in full, the CDR3 is CASTLVASGGYEQYF. The rearrangement joins TRBV19 to TRBJ2-7; the match to TRBD2 covers 11 bases. The read gets to within 3 residues of the CDR3 end, and the germline J gene fills in the rest. The germline CDR1 and CDR2 sequences are LNHDA and SQIVND (reference sequence). The V segment lost 7 bases and the J segment 4 bases; nucleotides outside the gene matches: 9. This CDR3 spans 15 amino acids.

In its sample, this clone was seen a few times. The read falls 3 residues short of the CDR3 end, and the missing part is taken from the germline J gene. The chain links TRBV11-1 to TRBJ2-1, with 7 nucleotides matching TRBD1. The trim removed 8 bases at V and 3 bases at J, leaving 7 bases unmatched. This CDR3 is built from 14 residues. Germline-derived CDR1 and CDR2 are SGHAT and FQDESV (reference sequence). CDR3 bases read: TGTGCCAGCGGCCCCCGGGACAGCTACAATGAG. The encoded protein is CASGPRDSYNE. The full CDR3 reads CASGPRDSYNEQFF. Full variable domain (outside the CDR3, taken from reference TRBV11-1 and TRBJ2-1): EAEVAQSPRYKITEKSQAVAFWCDPISGHATLYWYRQILGQGPELLVQFQDESVVDDSQLPKDRFSAERLKGVDSTLKIQPAELGDSAMYLCASGPRDSYNEQFFGPGTRLTVL.

This clone was seen repeatedly, ten times or more. The read is 3 residues too short to cover the CDR3 end, so that end is filled in from the germline J gene. The chain carries TRBV11-3 and TRBJ2-2; perhaps TRBD2 as D (6 bases). Germline CDR1 reads SGHNT; CDR2 reads YENEEA. Trimming removed 4 bases at V and 2 bases at J, with 8 bases between. The CDR3 consists of 14 residues. CDR3 sequence reads: CASSSGLNTGELFF. CDR3 bases read: TGTGCCAGCAGCTCGGGACTCAACACCGGGGAG.

The table lists this clone with a few counts. CDR3 in amino acids: CAWQLAGLGETQYF. The DNA read from the CDR3 is TGTGCCTGGCAGCTAGCGGGACTGGGAGAGACC. The chain combines TRBV30 with TRBJ2-5, with 9 positions matching TRBD2. The read ends 3 residues before the CDR3 terminus; that terminus is restored from the germline J gene. CDR1 is GTSNPN and CDR2 is SVGIG in the germline V gene (reference sequence). Trimming at V came to 5 bases and at J to 4 bases, leaving 8 bases not matched to a gene. CDR3 length: 14 amino acids.

Only a few counts were recorded for this clone. The CDR3 end is not reached by the read, which stops 3 residues before it; the germline J gene fills it in. This chain uses TRBV18 with TRBJ1-2; 9 bases line up with TRBD1. CDR3 length: 18 residues. Looked up from germline, CDR1 is KGHSH and CDR2 is LQKENI. J gave up 6 bases and V 3 bases, and 17 bases lay outside the gene matches. The CDR3 bases that were read are TGTGCCAGCTCACCGGACCCTCTTGGGACAGGGAGTGTAGATGGC. Residues: CASSPDPLGTGSVDG. The CDR3 in its entirety is CASSPDPLGTGSVDGYTF.

Concerning this clone itself: The read ends 3 residues early relative to the CDR3; the germline J gene fills the gap. The gene calls are TRBV5-1 and TRBJ2-1, with 11 positions matching TRBD2. Germline V gene data show CDR1 as SGHRS and CDR2 as YFSETQ. The CDR3 loop spans 15 amino acids. The ends lost 0 bases at V and 8 bases at J; junction bases unmatched: 4. CDR3 DNA (partial): TGCGCCAGCAGCTTGGAACTAGCGGGAGTATATGAG. Translated, it gives CASSLELAGVYE. The CDR3 as a whole reads CASSLELAGVYEQFF.

This clone occurred many times. The sequence runs out 3 residues before the end of the CDR3; the remainder is reconstructed from the germline J gene. The chain employs TRBV5-1 and TRBJ1-2, with D unresolved. Trimming pared 0 bases from V and 5 bases from J, leaving 8 bases between. The germline V gene has CDR1 SGHRS and CDR2 YFSETQ. The CDR3 runs to 13 residues. CDR3 protein: CASSLDSNYGYTF. CDR3 bases read: TGCGCCAGCAGCTTGGACAGTAATTATGGC.

This clone was recorded at least ten times. The read gets to within 3 residues of the CDR3 end, and the germline J gene fills in the rest. The gene calls are TRBV2 and TRBJ2-7; 9 bases fit TRBD1. CDR1 and CDR2 from the germline V gene are SNHLY and FYNNEI. V lost 6 bases to trimming and J lost 2 bases; unmatched junction nucleotides: 5. The CDR3 totals 14 residues. CDR3 bases read: TGTGCCAGCAGGCCCACAGGGGGCACCTACGAG. Translating gives CASRPTGGTYE. The whole CDR3 is CASRPTGGTYEQYF.

In regard to this clone: With the read ending 3 residues before the CDR3 end, the germline J gene is used to fill in that end. J is TRBJ2-6 and V is TRBV19, with 10 bases matching TRBD1. The CDR3 length is 17 residues. Germline-derived CDR1 and CDR2 are LNHDA and SQIVND (reference sequence). Trimming cost V 4 bases and J 2 bases; bases outside gene matches: 5. Incomplete CDR3 DNA: TGTGCCAGTAGTACGGGACAGGGGAGCGCTGGGGCCAACGTC. This translates into CASSTGQGSAGANV. The whole CDR3 sequence is CASSTGQGSAGANVLTF.

This clone was recorded at least ten times. The read falls 3 residues short of the CDR3 end, and the missing part is taken from the germline J gene. This chain links TRBV16 with TRBJ1-1; 12 nucleotides agree with TRBD1. After removal of 8 bases from V and 5 bases from J, the junction contained 6 bases not matched to a gene. The V gene's germline CDR1 is KGHSY and CDR2 FQNENV. The CDR3 is 14 residues long. CDR3 residues: CASQGQGALTEAFF. The CDR3 bases that were read are TGTGCCAGCCAGGGACAGGGGGCGTTGACTGAA.

This clone is judged medium-sized (0.01 to 0.1%). The CDR3 end falls 3 residues outside the read, so it is completed with the germline J gene. This chain links TRBV9 with TRBJ1-2, with 9 positions matching TRBD1. The CDR3 has 15 amino acids. V lost 0 bases to trimming and J lost 6 bases; unmatched junction nucleotides: 6. CDR1 and CDR2 from the germline V gene are SGDLS and YYNGEE. The CDR3 is CASSVGGTGRDGYTF. The CDR3 bases that were read are TGTGCCAGCAGCGTAGGAGGGACAGGGAGGGATGGC. Based on the CDR3 plus reference TRBV9 and TRBJ1-2, the full variable domain is DSGVTQTPKHLITATGQRVTLRCSPRSGDLSVYWYQQSLDQGLQFLIQYYNGEERAKGNILERFSAQQFPDLHSELNLSSLELGDSALYFCASSVGGTGRDGYTFGSGTRLTVV.

As concerns this clone: From the germline J gene comes the end of the CDR3, since the read stops 3 residues before it. The rearrangement uses TRBV19 and TRBJ1-6, with TRBD1 identical over 7 bases. Germline lookup yields CDR1 LNHDA and CDR2 SQIVND (reference sequence). V lost 7 bases and J lost 5; bases outside the gene matches: 8. The CDR3 runs 15 residues. The CDR3 region is CASKYVDRDNSPLHF. The DNA read from the CDR3 is TGTGCCAGTAAATACGTTGACAGGGATAATTCACCC.

This clone was detected ten times or more. With the read ending 3 residues before the CDR3 end, the germline J gene is used to fill in that end. V gene TRBV29-1 combines with J gene TRBJ2-4; TRBD1 aligns across 11 bases. CDR1 SQVTM and CDR2 ANQGSEA come from the germline V gene. This CDR3 has 17 residues. Trimming took 3 bases from V and 3 from J; bases not matched to a gene: 10. The CDR3 DNA, read in part, is TGCAGCGTTGATGGGGTGAGGGACAGGGGGGACAAAAACATT. As protein: CSVDGVRDRGDKNI. The full CDR3 protein reads CSVDGVRDRGDKNIQYF.

The sample holds many counts of this clone. Coverage ceases 3 residues before the CDR3 finishes, and the germline J gene fills in the end. The J gene is TRBJ2-3, the V gene TRBV5-1; D remains unclear. Trimming left V 5 bases short and J 0 bases short, with 16 bases between. The CDR3 sequence is 16 residues long. CDR1 is SGHRS, CDR2 YFSETQ, per germline. Partial CDR3 DNA: TGCGCCAGCAGGAACCGTCCAGGAACTAGCACAGATACG. Translated, it gives CASRNRPGTSTDT. The complete CDR3 reads CASRNRPGTSTDTQYF.